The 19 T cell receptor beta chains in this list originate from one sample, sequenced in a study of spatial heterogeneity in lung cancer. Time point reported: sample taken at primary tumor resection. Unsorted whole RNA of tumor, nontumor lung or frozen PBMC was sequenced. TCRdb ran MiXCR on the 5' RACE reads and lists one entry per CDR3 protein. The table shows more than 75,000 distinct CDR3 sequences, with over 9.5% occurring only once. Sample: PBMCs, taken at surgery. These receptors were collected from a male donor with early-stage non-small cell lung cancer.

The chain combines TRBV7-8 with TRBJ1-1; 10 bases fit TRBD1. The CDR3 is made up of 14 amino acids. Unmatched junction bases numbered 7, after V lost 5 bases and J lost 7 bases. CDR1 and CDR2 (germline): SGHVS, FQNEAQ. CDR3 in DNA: TGTGCCAGCAGCAGGGGACAGGGGCCTTTTGAAGCTTTCTTT. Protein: CASSRGQGPFEAFF.

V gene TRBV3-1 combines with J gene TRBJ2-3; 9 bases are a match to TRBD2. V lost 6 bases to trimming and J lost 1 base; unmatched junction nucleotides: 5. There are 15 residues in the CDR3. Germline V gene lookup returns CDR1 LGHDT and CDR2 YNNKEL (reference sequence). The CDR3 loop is CASSRRLAGTDTQYF. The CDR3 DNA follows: TGTGCCAGCAGTCGAAGACTAGCGGGCACAGATACGCAGTATTTT.

For the CDR3, the DNA is TGCAGCGTTGAAAGGTGGCAGGGGGGTGATGGCTACACCTTC. Its translation is CSVERWQGGDGYTF. This chain joins TRBV29-1 and TRBJ1-2; 7 bases align to TRBD1. The CDR3 is 14 residues long. Germline V lookup: CDR1 SQVTM, CDR2 ANQGSEA. The ends lost 2 bases at V and 6 bases at J; junction bases unmatched: 9.

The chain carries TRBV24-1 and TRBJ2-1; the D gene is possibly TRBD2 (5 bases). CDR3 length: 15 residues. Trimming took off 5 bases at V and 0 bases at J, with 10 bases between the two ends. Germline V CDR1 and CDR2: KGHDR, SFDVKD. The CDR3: CATSGVGSSYNEQFF. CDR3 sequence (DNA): TGTGCCACCAGTGGTGTAGGGAGCTCCTACAATGAGCAGTTCTTC.

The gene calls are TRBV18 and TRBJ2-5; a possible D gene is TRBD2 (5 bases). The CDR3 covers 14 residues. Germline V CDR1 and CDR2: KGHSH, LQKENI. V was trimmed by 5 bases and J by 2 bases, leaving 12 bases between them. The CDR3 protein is CASSAGRTQETQYF. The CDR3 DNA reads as TGTGCCAGCTCAGCGGGCCGAACTCAAGAGACCCAGTACTTC.

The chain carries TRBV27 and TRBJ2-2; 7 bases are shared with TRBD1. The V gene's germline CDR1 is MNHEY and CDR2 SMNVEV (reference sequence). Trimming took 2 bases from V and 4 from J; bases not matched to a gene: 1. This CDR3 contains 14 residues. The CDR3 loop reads CASSLDRATGELFF. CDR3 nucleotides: TGTGCCAGCAGTTTAGACAGGGCCACCGGGGAGCTGTTTTTT.

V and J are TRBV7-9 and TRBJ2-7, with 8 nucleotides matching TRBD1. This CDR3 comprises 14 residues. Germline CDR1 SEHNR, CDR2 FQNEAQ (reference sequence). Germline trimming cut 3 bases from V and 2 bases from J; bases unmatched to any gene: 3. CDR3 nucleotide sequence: TGTGCCAGCAGCTTGACAGGGGCCACCTACGAGCAGTACTTC. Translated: CASSLTGATYEQYF.

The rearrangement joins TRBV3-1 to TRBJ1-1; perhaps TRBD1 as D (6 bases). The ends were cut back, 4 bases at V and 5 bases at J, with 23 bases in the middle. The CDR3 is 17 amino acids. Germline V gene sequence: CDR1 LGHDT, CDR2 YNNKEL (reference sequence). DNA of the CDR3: TGTGCCAGCAGCCCGCGGGAAGGGGGTTTAACGCGGACTGAAGCTTTCTTT. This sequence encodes CASSPREGGLTRTEAFF.

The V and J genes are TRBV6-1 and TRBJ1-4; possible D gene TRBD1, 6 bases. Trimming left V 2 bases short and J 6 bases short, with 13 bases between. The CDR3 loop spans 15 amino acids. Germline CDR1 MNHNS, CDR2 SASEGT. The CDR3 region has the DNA TGTGCCAGCAGTGAAAGTGGGACATACGATGAAAAACTGTTTTTT. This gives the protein CASSESGTYDEKLFF.

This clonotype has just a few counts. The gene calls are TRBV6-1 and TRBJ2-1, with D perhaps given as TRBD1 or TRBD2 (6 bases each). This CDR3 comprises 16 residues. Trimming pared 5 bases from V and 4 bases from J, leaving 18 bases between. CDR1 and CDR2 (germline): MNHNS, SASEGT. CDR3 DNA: TGTGCCAGCAGTTCCGGAGAGGGGGGCCGTTACAATGAGCAGTTCTTC. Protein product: CASSSGEGGRYNEQFF.

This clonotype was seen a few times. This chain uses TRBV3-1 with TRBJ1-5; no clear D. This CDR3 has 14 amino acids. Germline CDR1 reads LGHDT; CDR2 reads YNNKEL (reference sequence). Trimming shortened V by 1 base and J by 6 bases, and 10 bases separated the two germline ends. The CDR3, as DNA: TGTGCCAGCAGCCAAGGGGGAGGGTCTCAGCCCCAGCATTTT. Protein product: CASSQGGGSQPQHF.

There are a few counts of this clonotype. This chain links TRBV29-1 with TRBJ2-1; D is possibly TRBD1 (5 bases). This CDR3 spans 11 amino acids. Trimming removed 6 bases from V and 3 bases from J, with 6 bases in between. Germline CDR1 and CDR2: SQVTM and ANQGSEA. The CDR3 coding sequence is TGCAGCGTAGGGGACTACAATGAGCAGTTCTTC. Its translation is CSVGDYNEQFF.

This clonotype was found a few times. For the CDR3, the DNA is TGTGCCAGCAGCTCCCGGACCTCTGCAAATCAGCCCCAGCATTTT. This sequence encodes CASSSRTSANQPQHF. J is TRBJ1-5 and V is TRBV7-8, with D hard to call. Between the trimmed V and J ends, which lost 4 bases and 4 bases, there was a span of 14 bases. Germline lookup yields CDR1 SGHVS and CDR2 FQNEAQ. CDR3 length: 15 amino acids. The variable domain in full, with the rest retrieved from reference TRBV7-8 and TRBJ1-5, is GAGVSQSPRYKVAKRGQDVALRCDPISGHVSLFWYQQALGQGPEFLTYFQNEAQLDKSGLPSDRFFAERPEGSVSTLKIQRTQQEDSAVYLCASSSRTSANQPQHFGDGTRLSIL.

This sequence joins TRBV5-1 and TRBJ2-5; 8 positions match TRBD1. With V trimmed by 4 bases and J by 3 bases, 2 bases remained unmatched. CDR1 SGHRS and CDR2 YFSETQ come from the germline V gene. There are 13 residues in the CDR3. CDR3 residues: CASSQGAEETQYF. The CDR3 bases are TGCGCCAGCAGCCAGGGGGCTGAAGAGACCCAGTACTTC. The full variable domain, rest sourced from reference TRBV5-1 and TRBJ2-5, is KAGVTQTPRYLIKTRGQQVTLSCSPISGHRSVSWYQQTPGQGLQFLFEYFSETQRNKGNFPGRFSGRQFSNSRSEMNVSTLELGDSALYLCASSQGAEETQYFGPGTRLLVL.

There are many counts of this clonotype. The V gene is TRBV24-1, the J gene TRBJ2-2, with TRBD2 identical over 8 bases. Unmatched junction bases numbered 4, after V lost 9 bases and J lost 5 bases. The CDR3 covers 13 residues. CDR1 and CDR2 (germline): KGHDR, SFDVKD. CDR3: CATSQRGTGELFF. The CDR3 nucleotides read TGTGCCACCTCACAGCGGGGGACCGGGGAGCTGTTTTTT.

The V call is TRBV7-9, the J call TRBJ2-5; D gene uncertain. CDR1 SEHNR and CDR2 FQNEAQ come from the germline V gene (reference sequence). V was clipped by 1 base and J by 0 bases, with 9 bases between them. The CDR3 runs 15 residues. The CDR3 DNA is TGTGCCAGCAGCTTAGGGTATCGGGACCAAGAGACCCAGTACTTC. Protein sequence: CASSLGYRDQETQYF.

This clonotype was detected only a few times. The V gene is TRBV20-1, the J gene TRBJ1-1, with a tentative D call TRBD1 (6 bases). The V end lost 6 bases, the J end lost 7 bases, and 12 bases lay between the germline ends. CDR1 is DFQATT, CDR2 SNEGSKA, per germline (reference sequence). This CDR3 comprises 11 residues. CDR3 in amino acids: CSAPGQREAFF. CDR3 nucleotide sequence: TGCAGTGCCCCGGGACAACGTGAAGCTTTCTTT.

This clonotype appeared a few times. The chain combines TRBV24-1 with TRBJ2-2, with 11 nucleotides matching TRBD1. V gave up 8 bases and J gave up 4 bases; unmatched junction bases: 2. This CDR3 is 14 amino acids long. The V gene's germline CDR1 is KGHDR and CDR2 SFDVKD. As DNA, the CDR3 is TGTGCCACCACCGGGACAGGGGGCACCGGGGAGCTGTTTTTT. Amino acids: CATTGTGGTGELFF.

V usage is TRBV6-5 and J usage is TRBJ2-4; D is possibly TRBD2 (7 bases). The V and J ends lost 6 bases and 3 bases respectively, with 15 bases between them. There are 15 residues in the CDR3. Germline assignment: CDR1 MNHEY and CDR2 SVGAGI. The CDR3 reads CASRPAGADKNIQYF. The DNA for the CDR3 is TGTGCCAGCAGACCCGCGGGGGCGGACAAAAACATTCAGTACTTC.